The entry below gives a single T cell receptor beta chain sequence along with its context. The data were obtained in a study of blood T cell repertoires in COVID-19. Study information: The cDNA or gDNA used as material had been derived from T cells, B-cell-depleted T cells, or PBMCs.

Residents of about two dozen US areas, aged roughly 18 to 89 years, made up the participants. Cohorts were determined from participant-reported clinical history. Each recovered donor of Cohort 3 presented with two negative PCRs, clearance, or symptom resolution. Trimming at V came to 4 bases and at J to 5 bases, leaving 7 bases not matched to a gene. Looked up from germline, CDR1 is MGHDK and CDR2 is SYGVNS. This CDR3 is built from 15 residues. Method: immunoSEQ multiplex PCR; TCRdb's copy keeps in-frame clones and lacks some. Of fewer than 350,000 clones listed, about nine tenths were seen once; the top ten hold approximately 4.7%.

The sample was PBMCs or T cells enriched from blood (not recorded which). The chain joins TRBV25-1 to TRBJ2-2, with 7 bases identical to TRBD1. This sequence was found in a man between 60 and 75 years old who had recovered from COVID-19. This chain's CDR3 is CASSVDRVGTGELFF. In nucleotides, the CDR3 is TGTGCCAGCAGTGTCGACAGGGTCGGGACCGGGGAGCTGTTTTTT. The variable domain in full, with the rest retrieved from reference TRBV25-1 and TRBJ2-2, is EADIYQTPRYLVIGTGKKITLECSQTMGHDKMYWYQQDPGMELHLIHYSYGVNSTEKGDLSSESTVSRIRTEHFPLTLESARPSHTSQYLCASSVDRVGTGELFFGEGSRLTVL.